What follows are 6 T cell receptor beta chains derived from one specimen sequenced in a study of control samples from healthy donors and cancer patients. Profiling relied on immunoSEQ multiplex PCR, and the TCRdb table lists in-frame clones only, not all of them. Here the sample spans about 86,000 clones, 94% being singletons. The sequenced material came from blood. The receptors shown here come from a woman aged 18-29 years in good health.

The V gene is TRBV28, the J gene TRBJ1-3; 7 bases agree with TRBD1. The J segment lost 4 bases and the V segment lost 11 bases, leaving 5 bases of the junction unmatched. The germline V gene has CDR1 MDHEN and CDR2 SYDVKM. The CDR3 is 12 amino acids. CDR3 amino acids: CASQGRGNTIYF. CDR3 nucleotides: TGTGCCTCACAGGGGAGAGGAAACACCATATATTTT. The full variable domain, completed using reference TRBV28 and TRBJ1-3, is DVKVTQSSRYLVKRTGEKVFLECVQDMDHENMFWYRQDPGLGLRLIYFSYDVKMKEKGDIPEGYSVSREKKERFSLILESASTNQTSMYLCASQGRGNTIYFGEGSWLTVV.

The chain is built from TRBV11-3 and TRBJ2-1, with D perhaps being TRBD1 or TRBD2 (7 bases each). CDR1 and CDR2 (germline): SGHNT, YENEEA. The CDR3 covers 15 residues. The germline V and J ends were trimmed by 5 bases and 3 bases, with 14 bases remaining between them. CDR3 in amino acids: CASSRSRGGYNEQFF. For the CDR3, the DNA is TGTGCCAGCAGCCGATCCAGGGGGGGCTACAATGAGCAGTTCTTC.

V and J are TRBV13 and TRBJ1-1; D not resolved. CDR1 and CDR2 from the germline V gene are PRHDT and FYEKMQ (reference sequence). CDR3 length: 13 amino acids. Trimming shortened V by 2 bases and J by 7 bases, and 11 bases separated the two germline ends. The DNA for the CDR3 is TGTGCCAGCAGCTTACCATCGCGGGTTGAAGCTTTCTTT. Residues: CASSLPSRVEAFF.

The chain employs TRBV15 and TRBJ2-4; 8 bases align to TRBD1. The germline V gene has CDR1 LNHNV and CDR2 YYDKDF (reference sequence). Losses at the gene ends were 5 bases for V and 8 bases for J; bases not matched to a gene: 2. CDR3 length equals 12 residues. The CDR3 nucleotides read TGTGCCACCAGCGTGGACAGGGACATTCAGTACTTC. Amino acid sequence: CATSVDRDIQYF.

This clone was counted a single time. The chain employs TRBV28 and TRBJ1-6, with D tentatively TRBD1 (6 bases). Between the trimmed V and J ends, which lost 5 bases and 6 bases, there was a span of 14 bases. Germline-derived CDR1 and CDR2 are MDHEN and SYDVKM. This CDR3 is 15 amino acids long. CDR3 in DNA: TGTGCCAGCAGTCGACCCGGAGGGGGTAATTCACCCCTCCACTTT. Protein: CASSRPGGGNSPLHF.

J is TRBJ1-4 and V is TRBV12-3 or TRBV12-4; D gene ambiguous. The ends were cut back, 3 bases at V and 5 bases at J, with 7 bases in the middle. This CDR3 has 13 residues. The CDR3 region has the DNA TGTGCCAGCAGTTTCCGGCAGAATGAAAAACTGTTTTTT. It is translated as CASSFRQNEKLFF.